One sample yielded the 9 T cell receptor beta chains listed below, sequenced in a study of PD-1 blockade in mismatch repair-deficient tumors. The table came from immunoSEQ multiplex PCR; TCRdb's copy has only in-frame clones and leaves some out. The repertoire holds roughly 130,000 clones, with 88% as singletons. This specimen was peripheral blood, taken 70 to 72 weeks after starting pembrolizumab. The receptors were sampled from an adult with mismatch repair-deficient cancer.

The chain employs TRBV5-6 and TRBJ2-3; maybe TRBD2 (6 bases). CDR1 and CDR2 (germline): SGHDT, YYEEEE. The CDR3 extends over 19 amino acids. The V end lost 4 bases, the J end lost 3 bases, and 27 bases lay between the germline ends. CDR3 in DNA: TGTGCCAGCAGCCCTTTTCCTGTAATGGGAGGCAATCTGACAGATACGCAGTATTTT. This translates into CASSPFPVMGGNLTDTQYF.

This rearrangement joins TRBV7-6 to TRBJ2-1; weak D call: TRBD2 (7 bases). Between the trimmed V and J ends, which lost 1 base and 1 base, there was a span of 14 bases. Germline-derived CDR1 and CDR2 are SGHVS and FNYEAQ. There are 17 residues in the CDR3. As DNA, the CDR3 is TGTGCCAGCAGCTTAGGGGGGGGCACAAGGTCCTACAATGAGCAGTTCTTC. Amino acids: CASSLGGGTRSYNEQFF.

The genes are TRBV13 and TRBJ1-1; D is perhaps TRBD1 (6 bases). The V and J ends lost 5 bases and 7 bases respectively, with 11 bases between them. CDR1 PRHDT and CDR2 FYEKMQ come from the germline V gene (reference sequence). The CDR3 is made up of 12 amino acids. CDR3 sequence: CASSTGGIEAFF. DNA of the CDR3: TGTGCCAGCAGCACCGGGGGCATTGAAGCTTTCTTT.

The rearrangement uses TRBV4-3 and TRBJ2-3, with TRBD2 matching 7 bases. Germline-derived CDR1 and CDR2 are LGHNA and YSLEER. J lost 0 bases, V lost 0 bases, and 9 bases had no gene match. The CDR3 runs 18 residues. The CDR3, as DNA: TGCGCCAGCAGCCAAGAGCCCACCTGGGGAGGGAGCACAGATACGCAGTATTTT. Its protein is CASSQEPTWGGSTDTQYF.

The chain links TRBV27 to TRBJ2-1, with 9 bases identical to TRBD2. The CDR3 has 15 residues. Trimming removed 1 base from V and 9 bases from J; junction bases left unmatched: 7. Germline CDR1 and CDR2: MNHEY and SMNVEV (reference sequence). CDR3: CASSLYASGKGEQFF. As DNA, the CDR3 is TGTGCCAGCAGTTTATACGCTAGCGGGAAAGGTGAGCAGTTCTTC.

The chain uses TRBV7-9 and TRBJ2-1, with no clear D. The V end lost 3 bases, the J end lost 8 bases, and 8 bases lay between the germline ends. Germline values: CDR1 SEHNR, CDR2 FQNEAQ (reference sequence). The CDR3 consists of 12 residues. The CDR3 DNA reads as TGTGCCAGCAGCTTTCTATCCCATGAGCAGTTCTTC. Protein product: CASSFLSHEQFF.

The chain links TRBV30 to TRBJ2-4; TRBD1 is a possible D gene (6 bases). V was clipped by 0 bases and J by 0 bases, with 21 bases between them. The CDR3 length is 19 residues. Germline CDR1 and CDR2: GTSNPN and SVGIG (reference sequence). CDR3 amino acids: CAWSVLPDRHLIAKNIQYF. The CDR3 coding sequence is TGTGCCTGGAGTGTACTCCCGGACAGACATTTAATAGCCAAAAACATTCAGTACTTC.

This clone showed up just once. The rearrangement uses TRBV4-3 and TRBJ2-6; D is undetermined. The V end lost 0 bases, the J end lost 4 bases, and 13 bases lay between the germline ends. The CDR3 contains 17 residues. The germline V gene encodes CDR1 LGHNA and CDR2 YSLEER. In DNA form, the CDR3 reads TGCGCCAGCAGCCAAGATAAGACCGGAACAGGGGCCAACGTCCTGACTTTC. Translated, it gives CASSQDKTGTGANVLTF.

The chain links TRBV18 to TRBJ2-2; tentative D call: TRBD2 (5 bases). The CDR3 length is 16 residues. Germline V lookup: CDR1 KGHSH, CDR2 LQKENI. V lost 3 bases, J lost 2 bases, and 13 bases lay in between. CDR3 loop: CASSPADSFNTGELFF. The DNA for the CDR3 is TGTGCCAGCTCACCGGCGGACTCGTTTAACACCGGGGAGCTGTTTTTT.